This is a list of T cell receptor beta chains from one sample in a study of blood T cells in healthy people across ages. In TCRdb, the 5' RACE reads were re-called with MiXCR into one record per CDR3 protein. The repertoire holds around 870,000 distinct CDR3 sequences, with less than 35% as singletons. Sequences were obtained from blood. The source is a woman of 80 years or more in good health. Both conserved end residues are part of each CDR3. A D gene is named only where the DNA matches it firmly. Not every row has a clone size; where given, it reads once, few, many or a size class.

cdr3_length	v_call	d_call	j_call	clone_size	cdr3_nt	cdr3_aa
11	TRBV12-3/TRBV12-4	-	TRBJ2-7	-	TGTGCCAGCAGGGAATTGAACGAGCAGTACTTC	CASRELNEQYF
13	TRBV7-9	-	TRBJ1-4	-	TGTGCCAGCAGCTTCTATGGGGATGAAAAACTGTTTTTT	CASSFYGDEKLFF
15	TRBV6-2/TRBV6-3	-	TRBJ1-5	many	TGTGCCAGCAGTTACTCGGGGGGAAGCAATCAGCCCCAGCATTTT	CASSYSGGSNQPQHF
12	TRBV20-1	-	TRBJ2-1	once	TGCAGTGCTGGACCAGCTCCCAATGAGCAGTTCTTC	CSAGPAPNEQFF
15	TRBV7-9	-	TRBJ2-1	-	TGTGCCGGCAGCTTAGTTCCAGGAGGGGGCAATGAGCAGTTCTTC	CAGSLVPGGGNEQFF
13	TRBV6-2/TRBV6-3	-	TRBJ2-7	-	TGTGCCAGCAGCGGGACCCCCTACAATAAGCAGTACTTC	CASSGTPYNKQYF
13	TRBV7-9	-	TRBJ2-5	-	TGTGCCAGCAGCTGGCCGCCGGCGGAGACCCAGTACTTC	CASSWPPAETQYF
13	TRBV7-2	-	TRBJ2-1	many	TGTGCCAGCAGCTTAGCCCCAGACAGGCCGCAGTTCTTC	CASSLAPDRPQFF
14	TRBV11-2	TRBD2	TRBJ2-3	few	TGTGCCAGCAGACTAGCGGCAGTTACAGATACGCAGTATTTT	CASRLAAVTDTQYF
14	TRBV5-1	-	TRBJ2-2	few	TGCGCCAGCAGCTTTGGACAGACCACCGGGGAGCTGTTTTTT	CASSFGQTTGELFF
16	TRBV7-9	-	TRBJ2-3	-	TGTGCCAGCAGCCTCACTGGCGGGCTAAGCACAGATACGCAGTATTTT	CASSLTGGLSTDTQYF
15	TRBV7-2	-	TRBJ1-5	-	TGTGCCAGCAGCCCCATGGTAGGGGGGAATCAGCCCCAGCATTTT	CASSPMVGGNQPQHF
18	TRBV5-1	TRBD2	TRBJ2-1	-	TGCGCCAGCAGCTTGTCCCCTAGCGGCCAAAGCTCCTACAATGAGCAGTTCTTC	CASSLSPSGQSSYNEQFF
14	TRBV5-1	-	TRBJ2-1	many	TGCGCCAGCAGCTTGGGTTATGGGCCCAATGAGCAGTTCTTC	CASSLGYGPNEQFF
15	TRBV19	TRBD1	TRBJ2-7	few	TGTGCCAGTGAAGTTGGACAGGGAGATTCCTACGAGCAGTACTTC	CASEVGQGDSYEQYF
14	TRBV7-2	-	TRBJ1-4	many	TGTGCCAGCAGCTTAGCAGGGGCGTCTGAAAAACTGTTTTTT	CASSLAGASEKLFF
14	TRBV5-1	-	TRBJ2-1	few	TGCGCCAGCAGCTGGGGGACCGGGTACAATGAGCAGTTCTTC	CASSWGTGYNEQFF
14	TRBV7-2	-	TRBJ2-7	-	TGTGCCAGCAGCTTTCGGACGGAAAACTACGAGCAGTACTTC	CASSFRTENYEQYF
13	TRBV12-3/TRBV12-4	-	TRBJ1-1	many	TGTGCCAGCAGTATGGGGCCCTCCACTGAAGCTTTCTTT	CASSMGPSTEAFF
14	TRBV4-3	-	TRBJ2-1	many	TGCGCCAGCAGCCCTTCTCGGGCCTACAATGAGCAGTTCTTC	CASSPSRAYNEQFF
15	TRBV12-3/TRBV12-4	TRBD1	TRBJ1-6	few	TGTGCCAGCAGGGTACCGGGACAGAAAAATTCACCCCTCCACTTT	CASRVPGQKNSPLHF
13	TRBV7-9	-	TRBJ1-2	many	TGTGCCAGCAAGTATGGGGCCGGCTATGGCTACACCTTC	CASKYGAGYGYTF
15	TRBV27	-	TRBJ2-1	many	TGTGCCAGCAGTTCACGGGCCCGCTCCTACAATGAGCAGTTCTTC	CASSSRARSYNEQFF
16	TRBV4-1	TRBD1	TRBJ1-4	-	TGCGCCAGCAGCCCGACAGGGGCCTCAACTAATGAAAAACTGTTTTTT	CASSPTGASTNEKLFF
16	TRBV27	-	TRBJ1-5	once	TGTGCCAGCAGCCCTAGGGCGGGGATTCGCAATCAGCCCCAGCATTTT	CASSPRAGIRNQPQHF
15	TRBV2	-	TRBJ1-1	once	TGTGCCAGCGCTAAGGGGGAGGGGCGGAACACTGAAGCTTTCTTT	CASAKGEGRNTEAFF
14	TRBV18	TRBD2	TRBJ2-3	-	TGTGCCAGCTCACCCGGACTAGCTATAGATACGCAGTATTTT	CASSPGLAIDTQYF
15	TRBV5-6	-	TRBJ2-3	many	TGTGCCAGCAGCTTTAGGCTGGTATCTGCAGATACGCAGTATTTT	CASSFRLVSADTQYF
14	TRBV7-9	TRBD1	TRBJ2-7	many	TGTGCCAGCAGCTCGTCGGACAGGGGCCACGAGCAGTACTTC	CASSSSDRGHEQYF
13	TRBV6-2/TRBV6-3	-	TRBJ1-2	many	TGTGCCAGCAGTTATGACCGAAACTATGGCTACACCTTC	CASSYDRNYGYTF